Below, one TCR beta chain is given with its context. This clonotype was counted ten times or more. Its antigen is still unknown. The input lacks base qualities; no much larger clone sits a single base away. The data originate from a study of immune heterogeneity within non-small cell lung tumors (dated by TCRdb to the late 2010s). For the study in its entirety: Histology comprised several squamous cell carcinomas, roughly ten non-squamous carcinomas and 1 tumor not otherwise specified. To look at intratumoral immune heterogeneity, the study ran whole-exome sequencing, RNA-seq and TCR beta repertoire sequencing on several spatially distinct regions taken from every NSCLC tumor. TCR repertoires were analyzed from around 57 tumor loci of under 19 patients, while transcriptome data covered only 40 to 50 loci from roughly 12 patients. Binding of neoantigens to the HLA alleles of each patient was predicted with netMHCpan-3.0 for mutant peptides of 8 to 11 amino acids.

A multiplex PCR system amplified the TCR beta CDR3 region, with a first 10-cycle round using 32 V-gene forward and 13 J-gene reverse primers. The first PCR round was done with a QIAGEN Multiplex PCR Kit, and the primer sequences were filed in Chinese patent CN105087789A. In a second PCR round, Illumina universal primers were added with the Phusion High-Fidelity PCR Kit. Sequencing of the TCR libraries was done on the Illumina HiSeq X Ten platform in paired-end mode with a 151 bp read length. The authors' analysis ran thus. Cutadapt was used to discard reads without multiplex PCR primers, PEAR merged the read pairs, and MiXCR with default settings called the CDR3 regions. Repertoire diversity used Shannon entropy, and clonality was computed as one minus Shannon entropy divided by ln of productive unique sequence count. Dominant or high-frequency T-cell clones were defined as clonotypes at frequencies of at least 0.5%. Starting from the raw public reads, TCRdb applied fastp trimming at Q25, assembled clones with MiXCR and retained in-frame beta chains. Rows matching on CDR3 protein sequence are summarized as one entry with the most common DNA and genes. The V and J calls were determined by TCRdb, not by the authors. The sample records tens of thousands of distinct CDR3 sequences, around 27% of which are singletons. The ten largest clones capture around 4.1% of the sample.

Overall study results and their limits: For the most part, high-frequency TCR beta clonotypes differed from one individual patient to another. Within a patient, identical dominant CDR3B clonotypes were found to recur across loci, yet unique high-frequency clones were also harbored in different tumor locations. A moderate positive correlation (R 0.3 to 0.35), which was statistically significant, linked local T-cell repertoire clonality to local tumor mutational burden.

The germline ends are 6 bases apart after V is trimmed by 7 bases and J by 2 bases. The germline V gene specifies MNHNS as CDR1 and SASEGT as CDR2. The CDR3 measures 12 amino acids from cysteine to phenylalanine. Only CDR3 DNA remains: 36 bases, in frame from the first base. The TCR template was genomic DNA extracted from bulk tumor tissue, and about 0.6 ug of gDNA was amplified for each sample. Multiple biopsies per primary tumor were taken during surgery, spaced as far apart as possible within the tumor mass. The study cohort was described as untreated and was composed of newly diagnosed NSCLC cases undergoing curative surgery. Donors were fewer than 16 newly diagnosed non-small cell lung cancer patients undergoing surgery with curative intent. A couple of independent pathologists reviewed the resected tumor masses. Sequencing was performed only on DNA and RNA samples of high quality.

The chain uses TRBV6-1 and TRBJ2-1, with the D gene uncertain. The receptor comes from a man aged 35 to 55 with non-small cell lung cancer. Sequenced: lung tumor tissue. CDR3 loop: CASTGPYNEQFF. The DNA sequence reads TGTGCCAGCACGGGTCCCTACAATGAGCAGTTCTTC.